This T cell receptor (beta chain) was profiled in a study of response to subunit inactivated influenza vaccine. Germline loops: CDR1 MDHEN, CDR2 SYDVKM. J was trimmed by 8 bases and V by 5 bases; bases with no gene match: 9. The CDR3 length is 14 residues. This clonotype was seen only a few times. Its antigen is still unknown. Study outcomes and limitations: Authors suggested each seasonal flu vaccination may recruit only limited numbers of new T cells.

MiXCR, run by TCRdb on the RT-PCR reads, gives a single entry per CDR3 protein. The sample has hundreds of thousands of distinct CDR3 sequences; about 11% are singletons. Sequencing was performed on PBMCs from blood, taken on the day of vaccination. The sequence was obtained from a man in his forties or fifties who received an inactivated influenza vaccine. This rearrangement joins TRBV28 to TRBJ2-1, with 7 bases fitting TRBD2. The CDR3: CASSRRREWDEQFF. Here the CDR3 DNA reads TGTGCCAGCAGTAGAAGGCGGGAGTGGGATGAGCAGTTCTTC.